This T cell receptor beta chain appears in the sequencing data of a study of shared clonotypes between healthy human individuals. There were no recent acute infections or vaccinations among the donors, who were healthy HIV-negative adults. Looked up from germline, CDR1 is SGHTA and CDR2 is FQGNSA. V dropped 5 bases and J dropped 6 bases, with 25 bases sitting between them. CDR3 length equals 17 residues. Researchers ran the assay at a deep level. The protocol was immunoSEQ multiplex PCR, while the TCRdb copy is restricted to in-frame clones and leaves out a portion. The data hold 2 million to 3 million clones, with more than 85% observed a single time.

The source is a man between 18 and 35 years old in good health. Some clones in this sample may be carry-over from other donors' samples. The chain carries TRBV7-2 and TRBJ1-1; D may be TRBD1 (5 bases). Sequencing was done on a sample of naive CD4+ T cells from PBMCs. Subset noted: CD45RA+ positively selected. The CDR3: CASSHPGTASFTPEAFF. For the CDR3, the DNA is TGTGCCAGCAGCCATCCCGGGACGGCCTCTTTTACCCCTGAAGCTTTCTTT. Combining the CDR3 with reference TRBV7-2 and TRBJ1-1 gives the whole variable domain GAGVSQSPSNKVTEKGKDVELRCDPISGHTALYWYRQSLGQGLEFLIYFQGNSAPDKSGLPSDRFSAERTGGSVSTLTIQRTQQEDSAVYLCASSHPGTASFTPEAFFGQGTRLTVV.